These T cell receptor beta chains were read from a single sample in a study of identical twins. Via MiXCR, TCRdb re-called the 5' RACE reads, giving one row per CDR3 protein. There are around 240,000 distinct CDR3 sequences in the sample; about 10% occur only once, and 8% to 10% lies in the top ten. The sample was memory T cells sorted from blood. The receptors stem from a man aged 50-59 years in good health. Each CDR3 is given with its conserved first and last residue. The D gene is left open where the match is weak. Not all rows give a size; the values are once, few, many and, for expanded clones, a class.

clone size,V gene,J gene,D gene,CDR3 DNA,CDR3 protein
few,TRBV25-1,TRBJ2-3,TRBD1,TGTGCCAGCAGTCATCCAGGGGGCTTTAGCACAGATACGCAGTATTTT,CASSHPGGFSTDTQYF
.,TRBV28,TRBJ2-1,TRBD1,TGTGCCAGCAGTTGGACAGGGGAAAGCAATGAGCAGTTCTTC,CASSWTGESNEQFF
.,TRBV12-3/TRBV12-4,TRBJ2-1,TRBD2,TGTGCCAGCAGTTGGACTAGCGGATACAATGAGCAGTTCTTC,CASSWTSGYNEQFF
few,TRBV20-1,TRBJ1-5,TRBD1,TGCAGTGCTAGTAGAGGACAGGGGGCCGGTCAGCCCCAGCATTTT,CSASRGQGAGQPQHF
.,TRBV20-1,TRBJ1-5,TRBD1,TGCAGTGTCCACGGGAGGGGGCGAATCAATCAGCCCCAGCATTTT,CSVHGRGRINQPQHF
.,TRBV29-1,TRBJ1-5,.,TGCAGCGTTGGGGAGTGGGGGAATCAGCCCCAGCATTTT,CSVGEWGNQPQHF
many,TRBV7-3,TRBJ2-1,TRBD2,TGTGCCAGCAGCTTAACGGGACTAGCGGGAGGTCACAATGAGCAGTTCTTC,CASSLTGLAGGHNEQFF
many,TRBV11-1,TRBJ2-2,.,TGTGCCAGCAGCCAAAACTCCGGGACTCTCCGTGGCGGGGAGCTGTTTTTT,CASSQNSGTLRGGELFF
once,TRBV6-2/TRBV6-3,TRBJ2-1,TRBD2,TGTGCCAGCAGTTCGGGACTAGCGGGAGGGCTTCATGAGCAGTTCTTC,CASSSGLAGGLHEQFF
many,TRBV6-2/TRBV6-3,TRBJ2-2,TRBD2,TGTGCCAGCAGGGCGGGAGTGTTCACCGGGGAGCTGTTTTTT,CASRAGVFTGELFF
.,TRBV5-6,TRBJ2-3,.,TGTGCCAGCAGCTTGGTCAGTATCACAGATACGCAGTATTTT,CASSLVSITDTQYF
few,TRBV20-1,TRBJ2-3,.,TGCAGTGCCCCAAACAGACGGGGCACAGATACGCAGTATTTT,CSAPNRRGTDTQYF
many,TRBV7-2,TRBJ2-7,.,TGTGCCAGCAGCTTAACTCTCGGCTACGAGCAGTACTTC,CASSLTLGYEQYF
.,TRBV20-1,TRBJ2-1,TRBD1,TGCAGTGCTCTTACCGGGACAGGGAGAGTAGGGGAGCAGTTCTTC,CSALTGTGRVGEQFF
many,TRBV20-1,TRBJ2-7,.,TGCAGTGCTAAGCCTCCACACGGCCTCAGCTACGAGCAGTACTTC,CSAKPPHGLSYEQYF
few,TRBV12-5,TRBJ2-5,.,TGTGCTAGTGGCCCCCTTAGACCCCAAGAGACCCAGTACTTC,CASGPLRPQETQYF
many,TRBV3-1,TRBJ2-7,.,TGTGCCAGCAGTCAGCGGGACAGGTGGGACCCCTCCTACGAGCAGTACTTC,CASSQRDRWDPSYEQYF
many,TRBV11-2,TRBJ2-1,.,TGTGCCAGCAGCTTAGGTGGAGAGTACAATGAGCAGTTCTTC,CASSLGGEYNEQFF
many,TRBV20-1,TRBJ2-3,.,TGCAGTGCTAGACGGTGGGACACAGATACGCAGTATTTT,CSARRWDTDTQYF
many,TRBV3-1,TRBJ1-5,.,TGTGCCAGCAGCCAAGAGGTAGGGGGACCCCAGCATTTT,CASSQEVGGPQHF
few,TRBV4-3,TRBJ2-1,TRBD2,TGCGCCAGCAGCCACAGCGGGAGGGCCTTCTACAATGAGCAGTTCTTC,CASSHSGRAFYNEQFF
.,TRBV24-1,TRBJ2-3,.,TGTGCCACCAGCCCGGCATTTGTTGATACGCAGTATTTT,CATSPAFVDTQYF
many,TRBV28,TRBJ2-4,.,TGTGCCAGCACCCGTTCAGGGGCGGAAAACATTCAGTACTTC,CASTRSGAENIQYF
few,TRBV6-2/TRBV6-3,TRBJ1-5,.,TGTGCCAGCAGAAGAACCAGGAGTAGCAATCAGCCCCAGCATTTT,CASRRTRSSNQPQHF
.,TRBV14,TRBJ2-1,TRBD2,TGTGCCAGCAGCCAAGTTGAAGGGACTACCTACAATGAGCAGTTCTTC,CASSQVEGTTYNEQFF
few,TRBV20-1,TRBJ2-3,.,TGCAGTGCCAAAGTTGGGGGACGCACAGATACGCAGTATTTT,CSAKVGGRTDTQYF
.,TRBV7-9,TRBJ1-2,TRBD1,TGTGCCAGCAGCTTTACAGGGGGGAGCTATGGCTACACCTTC,CASSFTGGSYGYTF
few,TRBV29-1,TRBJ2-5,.,TGCAGCGTTGAAAGCAGGACAGAGTACCAAGAGACCCAGTACTTC,CSVESRTEYQETQYF
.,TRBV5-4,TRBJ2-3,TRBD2,TGTGCCAGCAGCCCGACTAGCGGGAGAGTCGCAGATACGCAGTATTTT,CASSPTSGRVADTQYF
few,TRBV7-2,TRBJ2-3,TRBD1,TGTGCCAGCAGCAAACAGACAGGGTTTACACGCACAGATACGCAGTATTTT,CASSKQTGFTRTDTQYF
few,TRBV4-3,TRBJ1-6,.,TGCGCCAGCAGCCAACTAGGACAGAGTAATTCACCCCTCCACTTT,CASSQLGQSNSPLHF
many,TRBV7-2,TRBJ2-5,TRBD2,TGTGCCAGCAGCTTAACTAGCGCCCAAGAGACCCAGTACTTC,CASSLTSAQETQYF
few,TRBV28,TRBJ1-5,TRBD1,TGTGCCAGCAGACTGAGGACAGGGGGTAACAATCAGCCCCAGCATTTT,CASRLRTGGNNQPQHF
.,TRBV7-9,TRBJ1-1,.,TGTGCCAGCAGCTTAAAGGGTACTGAAGCTTTCTTT,CASSLKGTEAFF
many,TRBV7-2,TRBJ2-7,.,TGTGCCAGCAGCTTAGCGCTAAATTCATACGAGCAGTACTTC,CASSLALNSYEQYF
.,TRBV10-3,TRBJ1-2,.,TGTGCCATCAGTGATCTTCCCCTAAAGGTGGTTGATGGCTACACCTTC,CAISDLPLKVVDGYTF
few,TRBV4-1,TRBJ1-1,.,TGCGCCAGCAGCCAAGAGTGGGGCCAGGCCGCAGCTTTCTTT,CASSQEWGQAAAFF
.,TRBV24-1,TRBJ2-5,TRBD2,TGTGCCACCAGTGATTCTAGCGGGCACGAGGAGACCCAGTACTTC,CATSDSSGHEETQYF
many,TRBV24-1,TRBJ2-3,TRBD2,TGTGCCACCAGTGATTTGCGGGGGGGCCGTACGCAGTATTTT,CATSDLRGGRTQYF
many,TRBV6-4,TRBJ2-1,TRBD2,TGTGCCAGCAGCGCAGTAGCGGGAGGTGAGCAGTTCTTC,CASSAVAGGEQFF
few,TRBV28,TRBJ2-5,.,TGTGCCAGCAGCCTTAGTCGGGGTTTAGGGTCGACCCAAGAGACCCAGTACTTC,CASSLSRGLGSTQETQYF
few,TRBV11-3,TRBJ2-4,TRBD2,TGTGCCAGCAGCTCTCCCGGGACTAGCGGGAGTCCCGAACTAGCCAAAAACATTCAGTACTTC,CASSSPGTSGSPELAKNIQYF
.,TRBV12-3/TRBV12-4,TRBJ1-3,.,TGTGCCAGCAGTTTACAGGGAAACACCATATATTTT,CASSLQGNTIYF
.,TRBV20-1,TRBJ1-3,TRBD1,TGCAGTGCTAGAGATGGGACAGGGCCAGGGGCTTTTGGAAACACCATATATTTT,CSARDGTGPGAFGNTIYF
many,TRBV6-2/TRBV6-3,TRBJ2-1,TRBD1,TGTGCCAGCAGTATATCGGGGACAGCTACTAACAATGAGCAGTTCTTC,CASSISGTATNNEQFF
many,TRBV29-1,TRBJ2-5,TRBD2,TGCAGCGGCTTACTAGCGGGGTTGTACCAAGAGACCCAGTACTTC,CSGLLAGLYQETQYF
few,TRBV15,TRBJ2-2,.,TGTGCCACCAGCAGTGGAGGGCACACCGGGGAGCTGTTTTTT,CATSSGGHTGELFF
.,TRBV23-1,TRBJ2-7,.,TGCGCCAGCAGTCACAGGGATCTCTACGAGCAGTACTTC,CASSHRDLYEQYF
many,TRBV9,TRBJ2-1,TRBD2,TGTGCCAGCAGCGTAAGCGGGAGAGGTTGGAATGAGCAGTTCTTC,CASSVSGRGWNEQFF
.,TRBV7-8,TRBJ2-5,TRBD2,TGTGCCAGCAGCTTCAGCGGGGGGATAATCCAAGAGACCCAGTACTTC,CASSFSGGIIQETQYF
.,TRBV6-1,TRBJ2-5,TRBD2,TGTGCCAGCAGTGTTCTAGCGGGGCGTGAGACCCAGTACTTC,CASSVLAGRETQYF
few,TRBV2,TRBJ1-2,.,TGTGCCAGCAGTGACAACAGGAACTATGGCTACACCTTC,CASSDNRNYGYTF
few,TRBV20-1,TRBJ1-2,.,TGCAGTGCGCTAACAGGGAATCATGGCTACACCTTC,CSALTGNHGYTF
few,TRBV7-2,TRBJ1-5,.,TGTGCCAGCAGCTTCCACCTAGGGCAGCCCCAGCATTTT,CASSFHLGQPQHF
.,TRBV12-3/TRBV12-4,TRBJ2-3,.,TGTGCCAGCAGTCGAGAACCGACAGATACGCAGTATTTT,CASSREPTDTQYF
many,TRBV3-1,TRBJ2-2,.,TGTGCCAGCAGCCAACGGCAAATTCGCGACACCGGGGAGCTGTTTTTT,CASSQRQIRDTGELFF
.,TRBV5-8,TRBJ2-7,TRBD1,TGTGCCAGCAGCTCCTCCGGACAGGGGACCTACGAGCAGTACTTC,CASSSSGQGTYEQYF